This T cell receptor beta chain was identified in a study of T cells in Graves' hyperthyroidism and ophthalmopathy. In its sample, this clonotype was seen many times. Its antigen is still unknown. Trimming stripped 4 bases from V and 5 bases from J, with 21 bases between. From germline, CDR1 is MNHEY and CDR2 SVGEGT. The CDR3 is 17 residues long. Amplified TCR beta CDR3 regions came from RNA transcripts. The HTBI set primed first-round TCR CDR3 RT-PCR. One entry per CDR3 protein results from TCRdb running MiXCR on the multiplex PCR reads. This table has 550,000 to 650,000 distinct CDR3 sequences, roughly 14% appearing once. On the basis of clinical symptoms, serum thyroxine and TRAb, thyroid ultrasound and orbital computed tomography, diagnoses were made. The study's findings and limits: The model's output predicted ophthalmopathy at a median of 6.5 months prior to onset. A model of 13 V-J features distinguished ophthalmopathy from stable hyperthyroidism.

The source is a woman younger than 45 with Graves' hyperthyroidism that later progressed to Graves' ophthalmopathy. This rearrangement joins TRBV6-2 or TRBV6-3 to TRBJ2-1; D might be TRBD2 (5 bases). Sequenced sample: blood. CDR3 loop: CASSWKLEARIHNEQFF. The CDR3 bases are TGTGCCAGCAGTTGGAAATTGGAGGCTAGAATCCACAATGAGCAGTTCTTC.